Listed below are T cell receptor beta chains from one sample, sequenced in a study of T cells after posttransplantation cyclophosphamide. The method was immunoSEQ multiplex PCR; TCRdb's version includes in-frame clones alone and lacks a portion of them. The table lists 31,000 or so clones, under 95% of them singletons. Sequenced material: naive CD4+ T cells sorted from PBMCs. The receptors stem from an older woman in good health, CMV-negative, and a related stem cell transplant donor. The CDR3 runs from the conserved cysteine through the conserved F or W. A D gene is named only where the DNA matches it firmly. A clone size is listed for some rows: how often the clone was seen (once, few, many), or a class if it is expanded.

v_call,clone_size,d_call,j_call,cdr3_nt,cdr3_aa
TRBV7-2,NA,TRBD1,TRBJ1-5,TGTGCCAGCAGCTTAGGGACAGGGGGCTTCAATCAGCCCCAGCATTTT,CASSLGTGGFNQPQHF
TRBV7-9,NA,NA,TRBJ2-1,TGTGCCAGCACCATTAGATCGAGCTCCTACAATGAGCAGTTCTTC,CASTIRSSSYNEQFF
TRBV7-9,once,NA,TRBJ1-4,TGTGCCAGCAGCTTAACGGATGAAAAACTGTTTTTT,CASSLTDEKLFF
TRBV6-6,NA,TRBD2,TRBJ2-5,TGTGCCAGCAGTTACGGGACTAGCGGGCCACAAGAGACCCAGTACTTC,CASSYGTSGPQETQYF
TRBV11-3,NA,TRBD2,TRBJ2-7,TGTGCCACCCTGGGACTAGCGGGGATCTACGAGCAGTACTTC,CATLGLAGIYEQYF
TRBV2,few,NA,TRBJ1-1,TGTGCCAGCAGCGACGCGGTTTGGACTGAAGCTTTCTTT,CASSDAVWTEAFF
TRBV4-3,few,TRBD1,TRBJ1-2,TGCGCCAGCAGCCAAGCCCGGGACAGGGAGAACTATGGCTACACCTTC,CASSQARDRENYGYTF
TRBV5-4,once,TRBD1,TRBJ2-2,TGTGCCAGCAGTTTAAACAGGGGCTTTAACACCGGGGAGCTGTTTTTT,CASSLNRGFNTGELFF
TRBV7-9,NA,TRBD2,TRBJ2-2,TGTGCCAGCAGCTTAGGGGCGACTAGCGGGAGAGTCACCGGGGAGCTGTTTTTT,CASSLGATSGRVTGELFF
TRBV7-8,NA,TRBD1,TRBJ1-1,TGTGCCAGCAGCACTCGACAGGGGAACACTGAAGCTTTCTTT,CASSTRQGNTEAFF
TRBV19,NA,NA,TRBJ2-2,TGTGCCAGTAGTACCAGGGCAAGCGGGGAGCTGTTTTTT,CASSTRASGELFF
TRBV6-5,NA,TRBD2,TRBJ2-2,TGTGCCAGCAGATCGAGCGGGGAGGCGCTGTTTTTT,CASRSSGEALFF
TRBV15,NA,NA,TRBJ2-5,TGTGCCACCAGCAGAGATCTAGGGGGTCTGGAGACCCAGTACTTC,CATSRDLGGLETQYF
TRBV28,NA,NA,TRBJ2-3,TGTGCCAGCATCCAACTTGGAGGCACAGATACGCAGTATTTT,CASIQLGGTDTQYF
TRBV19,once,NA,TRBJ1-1,TGTGCCAGTAGTACCCGGACAGCCGGGAACACTGAAGCTTTCTTT,CASSTRTAGNTEAFF
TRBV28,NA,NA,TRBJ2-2,TGTGCCAGCAGTCTATACACGAACACCGGGGAGCTGTTTTTT,CASSLYTNTGELFF
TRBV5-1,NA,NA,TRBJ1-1,TGCGCCAGCAACTTCGGCAGCCCTAGGATGAACACTGAAGCTTTCTTT,CASNFGSPRMNTEAFF
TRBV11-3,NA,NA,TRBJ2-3,TGTGCCAGCAGCTTAACAGAGAGCACAGATACGCAGTATTTT,CASSLTESTDTQYF
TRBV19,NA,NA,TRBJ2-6,TGTGCCAGTAGTAGAACAACCACAGGGTCGTCTTCCAACGTCCTGACTTTC,CASSRTTTGSSSNVLTF
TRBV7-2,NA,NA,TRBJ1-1,TGTGCCAGCACTGATAGATCCAGAACAGCTGAAGCTTTCTTT,CASTDRSRTAEAFF